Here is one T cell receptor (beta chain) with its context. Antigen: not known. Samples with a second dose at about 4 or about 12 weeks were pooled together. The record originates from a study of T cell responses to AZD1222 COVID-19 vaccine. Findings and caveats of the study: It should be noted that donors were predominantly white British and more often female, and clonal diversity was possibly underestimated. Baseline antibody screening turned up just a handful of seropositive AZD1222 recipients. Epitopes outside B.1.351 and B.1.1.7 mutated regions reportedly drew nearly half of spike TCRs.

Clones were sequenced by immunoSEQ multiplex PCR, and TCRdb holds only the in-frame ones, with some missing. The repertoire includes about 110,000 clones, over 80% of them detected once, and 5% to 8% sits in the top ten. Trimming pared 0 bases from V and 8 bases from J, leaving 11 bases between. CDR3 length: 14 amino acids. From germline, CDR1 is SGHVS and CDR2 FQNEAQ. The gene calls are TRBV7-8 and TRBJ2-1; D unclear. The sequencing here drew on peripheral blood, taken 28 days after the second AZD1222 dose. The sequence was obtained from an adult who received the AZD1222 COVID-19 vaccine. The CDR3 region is CASSLATHSDEQFF. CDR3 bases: TGTGCCAGCAGCTTAGCGACCCACAGTGATGAGCAGTTCTTC.